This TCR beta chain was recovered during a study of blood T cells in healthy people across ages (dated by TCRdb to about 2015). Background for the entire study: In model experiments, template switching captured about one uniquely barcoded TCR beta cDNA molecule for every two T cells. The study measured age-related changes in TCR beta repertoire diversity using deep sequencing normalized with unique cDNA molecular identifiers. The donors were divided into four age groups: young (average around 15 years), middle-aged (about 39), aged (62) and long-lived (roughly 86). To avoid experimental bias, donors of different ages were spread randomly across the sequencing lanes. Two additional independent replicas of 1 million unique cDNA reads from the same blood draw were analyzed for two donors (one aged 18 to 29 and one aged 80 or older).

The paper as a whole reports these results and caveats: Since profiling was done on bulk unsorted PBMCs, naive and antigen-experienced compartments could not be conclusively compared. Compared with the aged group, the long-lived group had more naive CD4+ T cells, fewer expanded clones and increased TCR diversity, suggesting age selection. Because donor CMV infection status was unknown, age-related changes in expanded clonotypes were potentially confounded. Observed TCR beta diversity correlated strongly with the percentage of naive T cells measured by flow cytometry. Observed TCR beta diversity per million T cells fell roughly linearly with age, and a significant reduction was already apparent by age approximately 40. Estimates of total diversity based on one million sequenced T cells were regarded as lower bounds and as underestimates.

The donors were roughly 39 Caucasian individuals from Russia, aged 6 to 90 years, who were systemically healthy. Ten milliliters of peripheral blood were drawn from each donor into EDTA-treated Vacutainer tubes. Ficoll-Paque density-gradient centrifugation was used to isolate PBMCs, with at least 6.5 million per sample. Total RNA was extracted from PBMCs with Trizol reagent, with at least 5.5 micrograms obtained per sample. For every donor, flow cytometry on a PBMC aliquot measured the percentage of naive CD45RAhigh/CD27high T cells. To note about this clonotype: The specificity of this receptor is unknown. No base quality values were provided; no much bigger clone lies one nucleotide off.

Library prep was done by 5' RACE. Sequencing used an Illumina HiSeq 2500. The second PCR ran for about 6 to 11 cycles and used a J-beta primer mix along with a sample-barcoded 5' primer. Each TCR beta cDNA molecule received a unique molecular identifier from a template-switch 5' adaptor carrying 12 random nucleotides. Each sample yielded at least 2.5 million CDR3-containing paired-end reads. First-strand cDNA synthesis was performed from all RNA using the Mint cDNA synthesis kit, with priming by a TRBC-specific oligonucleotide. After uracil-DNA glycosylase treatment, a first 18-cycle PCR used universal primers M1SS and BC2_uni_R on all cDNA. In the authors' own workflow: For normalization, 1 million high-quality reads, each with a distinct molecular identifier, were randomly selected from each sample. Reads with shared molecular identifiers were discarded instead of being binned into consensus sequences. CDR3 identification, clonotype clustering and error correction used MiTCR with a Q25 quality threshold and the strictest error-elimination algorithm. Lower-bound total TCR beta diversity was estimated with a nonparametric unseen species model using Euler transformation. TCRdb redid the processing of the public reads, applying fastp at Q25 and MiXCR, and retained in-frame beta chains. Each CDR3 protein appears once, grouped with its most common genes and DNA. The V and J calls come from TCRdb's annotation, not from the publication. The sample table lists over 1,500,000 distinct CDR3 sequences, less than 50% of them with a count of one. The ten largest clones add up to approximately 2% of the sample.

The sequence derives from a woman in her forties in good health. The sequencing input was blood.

The CDR3 protein is CASSQGRPSPYGAREQYF. The DNA is TGCGCCAGCAGCCAAGGAAGGCCAAGTCCCTATGGGGCGCGGGAGCAGTACTTC. The chain is assembled from TRBV4-3 and TRBJ2-5, and 7 bases in between align with TRBD2. Per the germline V gene, LGHNA is the CDR1 and YSLEER is the CDR2. At the junction V is shortened by 1 base and J by 11 bases; bases outside the gene matches: 22. The CDR3 sequence holds 18 residues, the cysteine and phenylalanine included. The CDR3 DNA has 54 bases and is translated from base 1.